A single sample is the source of the 18 T cell receptor beta chains below, sequenced in a study of technical replicates of blood from several donors. TCRdb's copy holds only in-frame clones and misses some; the assay was immunoSEQ multiplex PCR. The sample lists 60,000 to 80,000 clones; roughly 93% were seen once. The specimen was T cells isolated from PBMCs. Source of these receptors: a human donor in good health.

V is TRBV29-1 and J is TRBJ1-1; 8 bases map to TRBD1. The CDR3 is 13 residues long. V lost 5 bases to trimming and J lost 5 bases; unmatched junction nucleotides: 7. The germline CDR1 and CDR2 sequences are SQVTM and ANQGSEA. The CDR3, as DNA: TGCAGCGTTCACACGACAGGGGCGACTGAAGCTTTCTTT. It is translated as CSVHTTGATEAFF.

This clone has a single count. The V and J genes are TRBV9 and TRBJ1-5, with 7 bases that match TRBD1. CDR1 and CDR2 from the germline V gene are SGDLS and YYNGEE. The CDR3 covers 15 residues. J lost 4 bases, V lost 0 bases, and 4 bases had no gene match. The CDR3 coding sequence is TGTGCCAGCAGCGTAGAGGACAGGTTGAATCAGCCCCAGCATTTT. Its translation is CASSVEDRLNQPQHF.

This chain links TRBV10-3 with TRBJ2-2; 9 nucleotides align to TRBD2. With 5 bases clipped from V and 3 bases from J, the junction kept 7 bases outside the gene matches. This CDR3 has 16 residues. Germline V gene sequence: CDR1 ENHRY, CDR2 SYGVKD. The CDR3 sequence is CAISPVAGAYTGELFF. The CDR3 DNA sequence: TGTGCCATCAGTCCAGTAGCGGGAGCATACACCGGGGAGCTGTTTTTT.

The gene calls are TRBV10-1 and TRBJ2-7; 10 bases line up with TRBD2. The V gene end was trimmed by 4 bases and the J gene end by 7 bases; junction bases not matched to a gene: 7. The V gene's germline CDR1 is WNHNN and CDR2 SYGVQD (reference sequence). The CDR3 loop spans 14 amino acids. CDR3 in amino acids: CASSGASGREEQYF. For the CDR3, the DNA is TGCGCCAGCAGTGGGGCTAGCGGGAGAGAAGAGCAGTACTTC.

The rearrangement uses TRBV9 and TRBJ2-1, with D possibly matching TRBD2 (6 bases). CDR3 length: 14 residues. Deletions cut 0 bases from V and 9 bases from J, with 13 bases between. The germline V gene has CDR1 SGDLS and CDR2 YYNGEE. The CDR3 region is CASSVEREISEQFF. Here the CDR3 DNA reads TGTGCCAGCAGCGTAGAACGGGAGATTAGTGAGCAGTTCTTC. Using reference TRBV9 and TRBJ2-1 for the parts outside the CDR3, the full variable domain is DSGVTQTPKHLITATGQRVTLRCSPRSGDLSVYWYQQSLDQGLQFLIQYYNGEERAKGNILERFSAQQFPDLHSELNLSSLELGDSALYFCASSVEREISEQFFGPGTRLTVL.

This sequence joins TRBV7-2 and TRBJ2-2; TRBD2 matches at 8 bases. CDR3 size: 14 residues. V was clipped by 5 bases and J by 6 bases; unmatched bases: 5. From germline, CDR1 is SGHTA and CDR2 FQGNSA. CDR3 protein: CASSGLAGSGELFF. The CDR3 region has the DNA TGTGCCAGCAGCGGACTAGCAGGCTCCGGGGAGCTGTTTTTT.

The chain employs TRBV5-1 and TRBJ2-1; tentative D call: TRBD2 (6 bases). Germline V gene data show CDR1 as SGHRS and CDR2 as YFSETQ. Between the trimmed V and J ends, which lost 1 base and 4 bases, there was a span of 15 bases. CDR3 length: 16 residues. CDR3: CASSLYASETYNEQFF. CDR3 coding DNA: TGCGCCAGCAGCTTGTATGCTAGCGAGACATACAATGAGCAGTTCTTC.

The rearrangement uses TRBV15 and TRBJ2-1; the match to TRBD2 covers 10 bases. This CDR3 spans 13 amino acids. J lost 9 bases, V lost 6 bases, and 5 bases had no gene match. Looked up from germline, CDR1 is LNHNV and CDR2 is YYDKDF (reference sequence). CDR3 sequence (DNA): TGTGCCACCAGACTAGCGGGGTATAGTGAGCAGTTCTTC. Its protein product is CATRLAGYSEQFF.

This rearrangement joins TRBV7-2 to TRBJ2-3; 7 bases agree with TRBD2. Trimming cost V 3 bases and J 2 bases; bases outside gene matches: 8. The CDR3 is made up of 16 amino acids. Germline CDR1 reads SGHTA; CDR2 reads FQGNSA. Here the CDR3 reads CASSFFSGRTTDTQYF. CDR3 DNA sequence: TGTGCCAGCAGCTTCTTTTCCGGGAGGACCACAGATACGCAGTATTTT.

This clone was found once. The genes are TRBV11-3 and TRBJ2-2, with D uncertain. CDR1 is SGHNT and CDR2 is YENEEA in the germline V gene. The CDR3 extends over 13 amino acids. V was clipped by 1 base and J by 6 bases, with 6 bases between them. The CDR3 is CASSLVRAGELFF. The CDR3 DNA reads TGTGCCAGCAGCTTAGTTAGAGCCGGGGAGCTGTTTTTT.

The V call is TRBV7-9, the J call TRBJ2-7; D gene unclear. The ends were cut back, 1 base at V and 6 bases at J, with 7 bases in the middle. Germline CDR1 and CDR2: SEHNR and FQNEAQ (reference sequence). The CDR3 extends over 12 amino acids. This CDR3 is CASSLGRIEQYF. The CDR3 nucleotides read TGTGCCAGCAGCTTAGGCAGAATCGAGCAGTACTTC.

The chain recombines TRBV28 with TRBJ2-7, with a possible D match to TRBD2 (6 bases). The ends were cut back, 2 bases at V and 0 bases at J, with 11 bases in the middle. The CDR3 totals 15 residues. Germline V lookup: CDR1 MDHEN, CDR2 SYDVKM. This CDR3 is CASSLGGKSSYEQYF. CDR3 nucleotide sequence: TGTGCCAGCAGTTTAGGCGGGAAAAGCTCCTACGAGCAGTACTTC.

J is TRBJ2-2 and V is TRBV11-2; no firm D call. Germline V lookup: CDR1 SGHAT, CDR2 FQNNGV. The length of the CDR3 is 16 residues. The V end lost 1 base, the J end lost 0 bases, and 9 bases lay between the germline ends. For the CDR3, the DNA is TGTGCCAGCAGCTTAGGTGTCTCCTCGAACACCGGGGAGCTGTTTTTT. Its protein is CASSLGVSSNTGELFF.

This clone was found once. This chain joins TRBV10-3 and TRBJ1-5; D is perhaps TRBD1 (6 bases). Germline values: CDR1 ENHRY, CDR2 SYGVKD. Between the trimmed V and J ends, which lost 6 bases and 1 base, there was a span of 19 bases. This CDR3 comprises 17 residues. The CDR3 DNA reads TGTGCCATCAGCGCCGGAGGGGGGGAGGTCAGCAATCAGCCCCAGCATTTT. Amino acid sequence: CAISAGGGEVSNQPQHF.

The genes are TRBV4-3 and TRBJ1-2; no reliable D call. Germline V gene lookup returns CDR1 LGHNA and CDR2 YSLEER. The V end lost 4 bases, the J end lost 6 bases, and 15 bases lay between the germline ends. The CDR3 has 14 residues. The CDR3 loop is CASSPGRTWDGYTF. The CDR3 DNA reads as TGCGCCAGCAGCCCCGGGAGGACGTGGGATGGCTACACCTTC.

In this sample, this clone turned up once. V and J are TRBV5-5 and TRBJ1-1; unclear D gene. The CDR3 length is 13 residues. V shed 1 base and J shed 3 bases, with 7 bases lying between them. Germline CDR1 SGHKS, CDR2 YYEKEE (reference sequence). CDR3 in DNA: TGTGCCAGCAGCTTGTGGGAGCACACTGAAGCTTTCTTT. Residues: CASSLWEHTEAFF.

The J gene is TRBJ1-2, the V gene TRBV4-2; 8 bases agree with TRBD1. V gave up 1 base and J gave up 1 base; unmatched junction bases: 5. Germline CDR1 LGHNA, CDR2 YNFKEQ. CDR3 length: 16 amino acids. The CDR3 spells CASSQAAGGLNYGYTF. DNA for the CDR3: TGTGCCAGCAGCCAAGCCGCAGGGGGCCTTAACTATGGCTACACCTTC.

This chain connects TRBV5-1 to TRBJ2-2, with D unclear. The germline V and J ends were trimmed by 0 bases and 1 base, with 7 bases remaining between them. Germline loops: CDR1 SGHRS, CDR2 YFSETQ. The CDR3 length is 15 residues. DNA for the CDR3: TGCGCCAGCAGCTTGGTGGCAGGGAACACCGGGGAGCTGTTTTTT. Its translation: CASSLVAGNTGELFF. Combining the CDR3 with reference TRBV5-1 and TRBJ2-2 gives the whole variable domain KAGVTQTPRYLIKTRGQQVTLSCSPISGHRSVSWYQQTPGQGLQFLFEYFSETQRNKGNFPGRFSGRQFSNSRSEMNVSTLELGDSALYLCASSLVAGNTGELFFGEGSRLTVL.